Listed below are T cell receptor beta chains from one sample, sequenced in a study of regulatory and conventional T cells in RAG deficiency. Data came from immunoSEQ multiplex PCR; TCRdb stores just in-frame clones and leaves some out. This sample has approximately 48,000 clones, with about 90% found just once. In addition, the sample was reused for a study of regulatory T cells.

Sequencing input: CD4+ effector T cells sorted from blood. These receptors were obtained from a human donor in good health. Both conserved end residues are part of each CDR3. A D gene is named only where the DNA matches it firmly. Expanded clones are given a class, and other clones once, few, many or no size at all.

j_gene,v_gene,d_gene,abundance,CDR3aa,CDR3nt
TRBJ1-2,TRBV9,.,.,CASSVGVRGSYGYTF,TGTGCCAGCAGCGTAGGAGTCCGAGGCTCCTATGGCTACACCTTC
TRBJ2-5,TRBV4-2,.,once,CASSQAWGVGETQYF,TGTGCCAGCAGCCAAGCCTGGGGGGTTGGAGAGACCCAGTACTTC
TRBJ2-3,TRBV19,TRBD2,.,CASLCPSSGITDTQYF,TGTGCCAGCCTGTGCCCGAGTAGCGGGATCACAGATACGCAGTATTTT
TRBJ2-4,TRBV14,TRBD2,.,CASSQGGTSLRNIQYF,TGTGCCAGCAGCCAAGGTGGGACTAGTCTGAGAAACATTCAGTACTTC
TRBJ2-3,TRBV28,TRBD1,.,CASSAPGGFGTDTQYF,TGTGCCAGCAGTGCCCCAGGGGGCTTCGGCACAGATACGCAGTATTTT
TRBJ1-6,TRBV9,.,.,CASSTRNSPLHF,TGTGCCAGCAGCACCCGAAATTCACCCCTCCACTTT
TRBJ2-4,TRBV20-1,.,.,CSASQKLVQYF,TGCAGTGCTTCCCAGAAATTGGTTCAGTACTTC
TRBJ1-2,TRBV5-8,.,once,CASSLWGLQNSYGYTF,TGTGCCAGCAGCTTGTGGGGCTTGCAAAACAGCTATGGCTACACCTTC
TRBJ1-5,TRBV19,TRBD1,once,CASTLSSDRARQPQHF,TGTGCCAGTACCTTATCAAGCGACAGGGCAAGGCAGCCCCAGCATTTT
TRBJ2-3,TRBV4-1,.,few,CASSQGGWAGEPTDTQYF,TGCGCCAGCAGCCAAGGGGGGTGGGCGGGCGAACCGACAGATACGCAGTATTTT
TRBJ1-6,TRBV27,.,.,CASRVDRGLGYVDNSPLHF,TGTGCCAGCAGGGTCGACCGGGGCTTGGGGTACGTGGATAATTCACCCCTCCACTTT